This T cell receptor (beta chain) was observed in a study of blood T cell repertoires in COVID-19. Overall study context: The cDNA or gDNA used as material had been derived from T cells, B-cell-depleted T cells, or PBMCs.

Trimming shortened V by 3 bases and J by 2 bases, and 8 bases separated the two germline ends. The CDR3 has 13 residues. CDR1 is SGHVS, CDR2 FNYEAQ, per germline. The method was immunoSEQ multiplex PCR; TCRdb's version includes in-frame clones alone and lacks a portion of them. The table includes hundreds of thousands of clones, 85% detected once. The specimen sequenced was peripheral blood. The sequence derives from a man in his forties or fifties with active or convalescent COVID-19. This chain uses TRBV7-6 with TRBJ2-7, with D perhaps TRBD2 (6 bases). CDR3 loop: CASSLEGAYEQYF. DNA for the CDR3: TGTGCCAGCAGCTTGGAGGGCGCCTACGAGCAGTACTTC. The variable domain in full, completed from reference TRBV7-6 and TRBJ2-7, reads GAGVSQSPRYKVTKRGQDVALRCDPISGHVSLYWYRQALGQGPEFLTYFNYEAQQDKSGLPNDRFSAERPEGSISTLTIQRTEQRDSAMYRCASSLEGAYEQYFGPGTRLTVT.